The sequence of this TCR beta chain was determined in a study of blood T cells in healthy people across ages. Study results and limitations: Strongly correlated with naive T cell percentage was TCR beta diversity. For the donors, CMV status was unknown and possibly confounded expanded clonotype changes.

Points on this clonotype: Its cognate antigen is unknown. This clone may be a read error of a much larger clone one base away.

The CDR3 runs 14 residues. The germline V gene encodes CDR1 MNHEY and CDR2 SVGAGI. Trimming left V 4 bases short and J 7 bases short, with 17 bases between. Donor samples were obtained from healthy Caucasian individuals from Russia, aged about 6 to 95. The use of a sample-barcoded 5' primer and a J-beta primer mix characterized a second PCR of about 7 to 12 cycles. Each of the samples gave a minimum of 2.5 million paired-end reads that contained CDR3. TCRdb itself ran the 5' RACE reads through MiXCR, one entry per CDR3 protein. The sample records about a million distinct CDR3 sequences, about 44% being singletons.

The V gene is TRBV6-5, the J gene TRBJ2-7; D gene uncertain. This TCR was recovered from a man under 40 in good health. Sequencing input: blood. In DNA, the CDR3 is TGTGCCAGCAGTTCGGCCGCTTCCTACAATGAGCAGTACTTC. It codes for CASSSAASYNEQYF.